The 2 T cell receptor beta chains below were found in one sample sequenced in a study of technical replicates of blood from several donors. Generated by immunoSEQ multiplex PCR, the TCRdb table keeps only in-frame clones and is missing some. The profile covers about 74,000 clones, with approximately 94% appearing a single time and roughly 0.37% taken by the ten largest. Source material: T cells isolated from PBMCs. Receptors were obtained from a human donor in good health.

The V call is TRBV6-5, the J call TRBJ2-7; D call uncertain. Trimming removed 0 bases from V and 3 bases from J, with 12 bases in between. The CDR3 covers 15 residues. Germline CDR1 reads MNHEY; CDR2 reads SVGAGI. The CDR3 DNA sequence: TGTGCCAGCAGTTACTCACATACGTTGTTCTACGAGCAGTACTTC. This sequence encodes CASSYSHTLFYEQYF.

V usage is TRBV15 and J usage is TRBJ2-7, with D tentatively TRBD2 (6 bases). CDR1 is LNHNV, CDR2 YYDKDF, per germline (reference sequence). The CDR3 totals 14 residues. V dropped 1 base and J dropped 3 bases, with 10 bases sitting between them. This chain's CDR3 is CATSRGSGGYEQYF. DNA of the CDR3: TGTGCCACCAGCAGAGGTAGCGGTGGCTACGAGCAGTACTTC.